These T cell receptor beta chains were read from a single sample in a study of beta chain features in type 1 diabetes. Some clones are missing from TCRdb's copy, which holds only in-frame ones; the method was immunoSEQ multiplex PCR. The sample consists of around 170,000 clones, approximately 9.9% of them appearing once. The sample was central memory CD4+ T cells from blood. The receptor set was obtained from a woman aged 18-30 years in good health. Each CDR3 is given without its conserved first and last residue.

J gene | V gene | CDR3 protein
TRBJ1-4 | TRBV4-1 | ASSQTGGREKLF
TRBJ2-2 | TRBV7-2 | ASSLAIDIGELF
TRBJ1-2 | TRBV6-6 | ASSLQEGYGYT
TRBJ2-1 | TRBV14 | ASSPRTDYNEQF
TRBJ1-2 | TRBV9 | ASSAGGQLKGYT
TRBJ2-3 | TRBV4-3 | ASSQDIQGGGDTQY
TRBJ1-3 | TRBV10-3 | ATSSPGQGANTIY
TRBJ1-4 | TRBV6-5 | ASTGDGTGGEKLF
TRBJ2-5 | TRBV5-1 | ASRSGTGVETQY
TRBJ2-5 | TRBV7-2 | ASSLYSSSGGAETQY
TRBJ2-4 | TRBV21-1 | ASSLRRGTKNIQY
TRBJ1-5 | TRBV6-1 | ASSRGGMSNQPQH
TRBJ2-3 | TRBV10-3 | AISSGTTSTDTQY
TRBJ1-1 | TRBV5-6 | ASSLGPGMNTEAF
TRBJ1-5 | TRBV6-6 | ASSSTRDQPQH
TRBJ2-6 | TRBV4-2 | ASSQGVRTGTLRGANVLT
TRBJ2-5 | TRBV11-3 | ASTNWGAETQY